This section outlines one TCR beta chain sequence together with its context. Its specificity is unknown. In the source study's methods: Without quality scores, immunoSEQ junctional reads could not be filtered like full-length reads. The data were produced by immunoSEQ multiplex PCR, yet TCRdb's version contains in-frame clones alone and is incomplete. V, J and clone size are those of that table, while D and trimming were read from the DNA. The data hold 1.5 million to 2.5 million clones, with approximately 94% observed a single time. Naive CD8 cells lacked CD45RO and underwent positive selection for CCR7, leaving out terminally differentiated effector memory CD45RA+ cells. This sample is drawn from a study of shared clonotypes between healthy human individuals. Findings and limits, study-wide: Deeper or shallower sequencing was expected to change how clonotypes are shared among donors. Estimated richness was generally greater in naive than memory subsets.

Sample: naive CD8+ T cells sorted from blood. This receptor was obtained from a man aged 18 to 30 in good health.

CDR3 sequence (DNA): TGTGCCAGCAGCAATACAACGTACCAAGAGACCCAGTACTTC. This gives the protein CASSNTTYQETQYF. V and J are TRBV7-9 and TRBJ2-5; D is uncertain. Trimming took 5 bases from V and 0 from J, leaving 10 bases between them. The CDR3 extends over 14 amino acids. Germline CDR1 and CDR2: SEHNR and FQNEAQ (reference sequence).